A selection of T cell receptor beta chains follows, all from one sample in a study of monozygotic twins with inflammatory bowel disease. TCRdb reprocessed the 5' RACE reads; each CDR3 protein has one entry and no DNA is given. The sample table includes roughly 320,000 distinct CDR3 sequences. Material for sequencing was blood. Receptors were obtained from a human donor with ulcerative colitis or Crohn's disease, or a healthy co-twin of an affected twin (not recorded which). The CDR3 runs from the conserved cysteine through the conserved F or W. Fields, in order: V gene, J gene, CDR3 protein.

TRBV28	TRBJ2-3	CAGRGSSDTQYF
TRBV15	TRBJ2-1	CATSRVLAGSEQFF
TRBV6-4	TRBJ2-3	CAANSGGPYRTDTQYF
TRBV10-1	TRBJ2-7	CASSRSGASYEQYF
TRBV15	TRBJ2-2	CATSRAGGGFAGELFF
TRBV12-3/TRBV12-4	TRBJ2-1	CASKHPRDRGLDEQFF
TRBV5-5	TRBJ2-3	CASSLVASDTQYF
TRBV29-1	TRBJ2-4	CSVGGYGLKNIQYF
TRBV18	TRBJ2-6	CASSPGQTGANVLTF
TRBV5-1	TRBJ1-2	CASSGQALGKGYTF
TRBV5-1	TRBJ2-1	CASGGRDWGSSYNEQFF
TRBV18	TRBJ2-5	CASSPQRTGLETQYF
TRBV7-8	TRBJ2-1	CASRDLAGVGERLWNEQFF
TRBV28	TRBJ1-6	CASSLGSPSPLHF
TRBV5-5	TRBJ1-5	CASSITASNQPQHF
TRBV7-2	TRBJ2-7	CASSTGQGVEQYF
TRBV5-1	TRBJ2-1	CASSPGLAGSYNEQFF
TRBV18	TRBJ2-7	CASSPRSALYEQYF
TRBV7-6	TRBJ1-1	CASSLVLGSRDLAFF
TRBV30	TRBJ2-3	CAWSGLLEQYF
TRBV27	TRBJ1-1	CASSLSPRAINTEAFF
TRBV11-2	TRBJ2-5	CASSLGRGRETQYF
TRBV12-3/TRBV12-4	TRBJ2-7	CASTRTGGPYEQYF
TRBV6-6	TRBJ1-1	CASMGLVVNTEAFF
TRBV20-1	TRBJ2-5	CSAATSGTYETQYF
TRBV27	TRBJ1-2	CASKPTISNYGYTF
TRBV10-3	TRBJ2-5	CAISEFGETGRAGGSFGETQYF
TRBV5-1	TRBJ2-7	CASSLGGEQYF
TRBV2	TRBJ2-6	CASRGGHSSGANVLTF
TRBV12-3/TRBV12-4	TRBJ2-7	CASVLWGSYEQYF
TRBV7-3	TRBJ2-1	CASSLIAGVNNEQFF
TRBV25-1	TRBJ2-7	CASSELGGPYEQYF
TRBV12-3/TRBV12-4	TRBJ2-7	CASSLYRTRIPYEQYF
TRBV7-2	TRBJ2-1	CASSFSGTYNEQFF
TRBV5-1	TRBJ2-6	CASSLAVSSGANVLTF
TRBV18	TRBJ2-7	CASSPGTGIVYEQYF
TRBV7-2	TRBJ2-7	CASGPRGGSLEQYF
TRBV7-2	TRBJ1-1	CASSPPPQGAATEAFF
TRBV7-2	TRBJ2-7	CASSFHREQYF
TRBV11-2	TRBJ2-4	CASSSPTSGIPLAKNIQYF
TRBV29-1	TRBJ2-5	CSVASGGVQETQYF
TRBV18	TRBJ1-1	CASSRGQGTEAFF
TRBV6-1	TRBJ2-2	CDSSESLYSGELFF
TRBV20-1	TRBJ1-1	CSARDRGHTEAFF
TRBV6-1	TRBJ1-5	CASRSSDSGMRYQPQHF
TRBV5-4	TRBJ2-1	CASSLVPRGEQFF
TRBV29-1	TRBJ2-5	CSVEGGSSGRAETQYF